These 8 T cell receptor beta chains were sequenced from one sample in a study of PD-1 blockade in classical Hodgkin lymphoma. Produced via immunoSEQ multiplex PCR; TCRdb's table is partial and in-frame only. The data contain roughly 100,000 clones, roughly nine tenths of them singletons. Sample time point: cycle 4 day 1 (C4D1), after around six weeks of nivolumab. Every patient had relapsed following autologous stem cell transplantation, and cohorts differed in brentuximab vedotin exposure. The sequencing used peripheral blood mononuclear cells (PBMCs), collected before the fourth cycle of nivolumab. Source of these receptors: a human donor with classical Hodgkin lymphoma.

The chain recombines TRBV25-1 with TRBJ2-7; D unresolved. Germline loops: CDR1 MGHDK, CDR2 SYGVNS. V was pared by 5 bases and J by 0 bases, with 14 bases between. This CDR3 comprises 15 residues. Here the CDR3 reads CASSPYPRSSYEQYF. CDR3 sequence (DNA): TGTGCCAGCAGTCCCTATCCCCGGAGCTCCTACGAGCAGTACTTC.

The chain uses TRBV4-2 and TRBJ1-1; possibly TRBD1 for D (5 bases). Germline V gene sequence: CDR1 LGHNA, CDR2 YNFKEQ. V shed 5 bases and J shed 2 bases, with 12 bases lying between them. The CDR3 extends over 14 amino acids. CDR3 sequence (DNA): TGTGCCAGCAGCTCGCGGAGGGGCAACACTGAAGCTTTCTTT. The encoded protein is CASSSRRGNTEAFF.

Written as DNA, the CDR3 is TGTGCCTGGAGTATAGGGTACGAGCAGTACTTC. Translated: CAWSIGYEQYF. The V and J genes are TRBV30 and TRBJ2-7; D uncertain. Trimming cost V 2 bases and J 4 bases, with 6 bases left between them. The CDR3 is 11 residues long. CDR1 and CDR2 from the germline V gene are GTSNPN and SVGIG (reference sequence).

The V call is TRBV27, the J call TRBJ2-3, with 13 bases identical to TRBD2. The trim removed 6 bases at V and 4 bases at J, leaving 7 bases unmatched. Per germline, CDR1 MNHEY and CDR2 SMNVEV (reference sequence). The CDR3 loop spans 16 amino acids. The CDR3 sequence: CASSPTSGRASDTQYF. CDR3 sequence (DNA): TGTGCCAGCAGCCCCACTAGCGGGAGGGCGTCAGATACGCAGTATTTT.

The rearrangement uses TRBV5-6 and TRBJ2-1, with D perhaps TRBD2 (5 bases). This CDR3 has 17 residues. Trimming cost V 3 bases and J 0 bases, with 16 bases left between them. The germline V gene encodes CDR1 SGHDT and CDR2 YYEEEE. The CDR3 bases are TGTGCCAGCAGCTCGCGACTGGACTGGAGCTCCTACAATGAGCAGTTCTTC. Amino acids: CASSSRLDWSSYNEQFF.

V is TRBV28 and J is TRBJ2-4; a weak D match, TRBD1 (5 bases). This CDR3 comprises 13 residues. Trimming left V 5 bases short and J 5 bases short, with 10 bases between. CDR1 and CDR2 (germline): MDHEN, SYDVKM. CDR3 in DNA: TGTGCCAGCAGTGCCCGGACACAAAACATTCAGTACTTC. Amino acid sequence: CASSARTQNIQYF.

J is TRBJ2-7 and V is TRBV11-2; D possibly corresponds to TRBD2 (6 bases). The CDR3 is 14 residues long. Germline V CDR1 and CDR2: SGHAT, FQNNGV. Trimming removed 5 bases at V and 1 base at J, with 12 bases between. CDR3 residues: CASSTPRESYEQYF. CDR3 DNA: TGTGCCAGCAGCACCCCTCGGGAGTCCTACGAGCAGTACTTC.

The chain recombines TRBV6-7 with TRBJ1-5; TRBD1 is a possible D gene (6 bases). TRBV6-7 is placed among ORFs of uncertain function. This CDR3 region has 17 residues. The germline V and J ends were trimmed by 8 bases and 5 bases, with 25 bases remaining between them. This chain's CDR3 is CASESTGFGFEHQPQHF. The CDR3 DNA follows: TGTGCCAGCGAATCGACAGGTTTCGGATTCGAACATCAGCCCCAGCATTTT.